The next 26 T cell receptor beta chains were all read from a single sample in a study of T cells in localized non-small cell lung cancer. Sequencing was performed with immunoSEQ multiplex PCR; in TCRdb, only in-frame clones are kept and a portion is missing. This repertoire shows some 38,000 clones, approximately 92% found once; its top ten account for around 6.5%. Here the sequenced sample was peripheral blood, taken before any cancer treatment. All receptors come from a female donor at least 60 years old with stage I lung adenocarcinoma.

The rearrangement links TRBV6-1 to TRBJ2-3; D might be TRBD2 (5 bases). Germline CDR1 is MNHNS and CDR2 is SASEGT. This CDR3 has 15 amino acids. The germline V and J ends were trimmed by 6 bases and 6 bases, with 19 bases remaining between them. The CDR3 DNA reads TGTGCCAGCAGGCACACTAGTCTAGAACCCGATACGCAGTATTTT. Encoded protein: CASRHTSLEPDTQYF.

The chain has TRBV2 and TRBJ2-3, with 8 bases fitting TRBD2. Unmatched junction bases numbered 8, after V lost 1 base and J lost 5 bases. The CDR3 consists of 16 residues. Looked up from germline, CDR1 is SNHLY and CDR2 is FYNNEI. The chain's CDR3 is CASSEGLAGMRDTQYF. CDR3 DNA sequence: TGTGCCAGCAGTGAAGGGCTAGCGGGTATGCGAGATACGCAGTATTTT.

This clone was seen only once. The chain joins TRBV5-1 to TRBJ2-2; tentative D call: TRBD1 (6 bases). Germline-derived CDR1 and CDR2 are SGHRS and YFSETQ. The CDR3 loop spans 15 amino acids. V was shortened by 4 bases and J by 7 bases, with 17 bases between the two germline ends. In DNA, the CDR3 is TGCGCCAGCAGCCCAGGGGACGTTTTGAGCGGGGAGCTGTTTTTT. Its protein product is CASSPGDVLSGELFF.

This chain uses TRBV6-5 with TRBJ2-7; no clear D gene. The germline V gene encodes CDR1 MNHEY and CDR2 SVGAGI. V shed 0 bases and J shed 2 bases, with 8 bases lying between them. CDR3 length: 14 amino acids. In nucleotides, the CDR3 is TGTGCCAGCAGTTACTCCTCGACCCCCTACGAGCAGTACTTC. This encodes CASSYSSTPYEQYF.

The chain links TRBV2 to TRBJ1-2; 9 nucleotides match TRBD1. Trimming took 6 bases from V and 3 from J; bases not matched to a gene: 8. The CDR3 loop spans 15 amino acids. Germline assignment: CDR1 SNHLY and CDR2 FYNNEI. This CDR3 is CASSPDRGEYYGYTF. As DNA, the CDR3 is TGTGCCAGCAGCCCGGACAGGGGAGAATACTATGGCTACACCTTC.

This clone has a single count. The gene calls are TRBV11-2 and TRBJ1-1, with TRBD1 as a possible D gene (6 bases). The CDR3 totals 16 residues. Per germline, CDR1 SGHAT and CDR2 FQNNGV. V was clipped by 8 bases and J by 4 bases, with 23 bases between them. The CDR3 coding sequence is TGTGCCAGCGTCCAAGTAGGAGGGGGAGCGAGCACTGAAGCTTTCTTT. It translates to CASVQVGGGASTEAFF.

The chain employs TRBV15 and TRBJ1-5; D might be TRBD1 (6 bases). The CDR3 loop spans 17 amino acids. Trimming removed 6 bases at V and 0 bases at J, with 18 bases between. CDR1 LNHNV and CDR2 YYDKDF come from the germline V gene (reference sequence). The CDR3 spells CATSKSGTLYSNQPQHF. CDR3 nucleotides: TGTGCCACCAGTAAATCCGGGACACTTTATAGCAATCAGCCCCAGCATTTT.

With respect to this clone: At one boundary the junction diverges from the germline segment, which might be a read error. The chain uses TRBV19 and TRBJ1-2; D gene unclear. Germline V CDR1 and CDR2: LNHDA, SQIVND (reference sequence). CDR3 size: 15 residues. The CDR3 nucleotides are TGTGCCAGTAGCTCCTCCCCGGACGCCTACTATGGCTGCACCTTC. This sequence encodes CASSSSPDAYYGCTF.

The gene calls are TRBV6-1 and TRBJ1-4; D unresolved. The V end was cut by 2 bases, the J end by 1 base, with 11 bases between. CDR1 and CDR2 from the germline V gene are MNHNS and SASEGT. This CDR3 is built from 16 residues. The CDR3 here is CASSEWREVTNEKLFF. CDR3 DNA sequence: TGTGCCAGCAGTGAATGGAGGGAAGTAACTAATGAAAAACTGTTTTTT.

This clone appeared a few times. This chain joins TRBV13 and TRBJ2-2; the D gene is possibly TRBD1 (5 bases). V was trimmed by 2 bases and J by 7 bases, leaving 14 bases between them. The germline V gene has CDR1 PRHDT and CDR2 FYEKMQ (reference sequence). The CDR3 is made up of 15 amino acids. In DNA, the CDR3 is TGTGCCAGCAGCTTATTGTCCAGGGTGAACGGGGAGCTGTTTTTT. It codes for CASSLLSRVNGELFF.

The V call is TRBV7-9, the J call TRBJ2-2, with unresolved D. From germline, CDR1 is SEHNR and CDR2 FQNEAQ (reference sequence). Trimming removed 2 bases at V and 4 bases at J, with 11 bases between. The CDR3 covers 15 residues. CDR3 DNA: TGTGCCAGCAGCTTAACAGAAACCCCCACCGGGGAGCTGTTTTTT. Translation gives CASSLTETPTGELFF.

The J gene is TRBJ1-2, the V gene TRBV7-2, with no clear D. From germline, CDR1 is SGHTA and CDR2 FQGNSA. CDR3 length: 16 amino acids. Trimming stripped 1 base from V and 4 bases from J, with 16 bases between. In DNA, the CDR3 is TGTGCCAGCAGCTTAGTCGGTTCCGCGCAGACCTATGGCTACACCTTC. Its translation: CASSLVGSAQTYGYTF.

This rearrangement joins TRBV5-1 to TRBJ2-1; D is perhaps TRBD2 (5 bases). Germline V gives CDR1 SGHRS, CDR2 YFSETQ. This CDR3 region has 18 residues. Trimming removed 4 bases from V and 4 bases from J, with 24 bases in between. The chain's CDR3 is CASSPEAATASFYNEQFF. As DNA, the CDR3 is TGCGCCAGCAGCCCGGAGGCGGCCACCGCATCTTTTTACAATGAGCAGTTCTTC. The complete variable domain, with remaining parts taken from reference TRBV5-1 and TRBJ2-1, reads KAGVTQTPRYLIKTRGQQVTLSCSPISGHRSVSWYQQTPGQGLQFLFEYFSETQRNKGNFPGRFSGRQFSNSRSEMNVSTLELGDSALYLCASSPEAATASFYNEQFFGPGTRLTVL.

The J gene is TRBJ1-3, the V gene TRBV5-1, with 7 bases identical to TRBD1. V trimming: 4 bases; J trimming: 0 bases; junction bases outside the gene matches: 19. Looked up from germline, CDR1 is SGHRS and CDR2 is YFSETQ. The CDR3 is 20 amino acids. The CDR3 region has the DNA TGCGCCAGCAGCAATACAGCGCTCTTCAGGACAGGACCCTCTGGAAACACCATATATTTT. As protein: CASSNTALFRTGPSGNTIYF.

This sequence joins TRBV11-2 and TRBJ1-6; 7 bases line up with TRBD1. This CDR3 comprises 15 residues. Germline V lookup: CDR1 SGHAT, CDR2 FQNNGV. V trimming: 5 bases; J trimming: 6 bases; junction bases outside the gene matches: 7. The CDR3 loop reads CASSLQQGRNSPLHF. CDR3 DNA: TGTGCCAGCAGCCTGCAACAGGGGCGTAATTCACCCCTCCACTTT.

The rearrangement uses TRBV19 and TRBJ1-2; TRBD1 agrees at 8 bases. This CDR3 has 15 residues. CDR1 LNHDA and CDR2 SQIVND come from the germline V gene (reference sequence). With 5 bases clipped from V and 4 bases from J, the junction kept 9 bases outside the gene matches. The CDR3 sequence is CASSPQGARGYGYTF. CDR3 coding DNA: TGTGCCAGTAGTCCCCAGGGGGCCCGGGGCTATGGCTACACCTTC.

The chain links TRBV11-2 to TRBJ2-1; D tentatively fits TRBD1 or TRBD2 (6 bases each). The V gene lost 7 bases and the J gene lost 6 bases, with 19 bases spanning the gap. The CDR3 is made up of 15 amino acids. From germline, CDR1 is SGHAT and CDR2 FQNNGV. CDR3 sequence: CASTEQGGAGNEQFF. CDR3 nucleotide sequence: TGTGCCAGCACCGAACAGGGTGGAGCGGGCAATGAGCAGTTCTTC.

The J gene is TRBJ2-7, the V gene TRBV27; 10 nucleotides match TRBD2. Germline loops: CDR1 MNHEY, CDR2 SMNVEV (reference sequence). Losses at the gene ends were 5 bases for V and 1 base for J; bases not matched to a gene: 8. The CDR3 loop spans 16 amino acids. The CDR3 region is CASSPLAGVGSYEQYF. In DNA form, the CDR3 reads TGTGCCAGCAGTCCTCTAGCGGGGGTGGGTTCCTACGAGCAGTACTTC.

V and J are TRBV5-8 and TRBJ1-1; D ambiguous. The CDR3 length is 14 residues. Germline CDR1 SGHTS, CDR2 YDEGEE. V lost 2 bases and J 1 base, leaving 9 bases between the germline ends. The CDR3 protein is CASSFFDWNTEAFF. The CDR3 nucleotides read TGTGCCAGCAGCTTTTTTGATTGGAACACTGAAGCTTTCTTT.

This rearrangement joins TRBV6-6 to TRBJ2-2; D unresolved. CDR1 and CDR2 from the germline V gene are MNHNY and SVGAGI (reference sequence). The V end was cut by 10 bases, the J end by 0 bases, with 15 bases between. There are 15 residues in the CDR3. The CDR3 DNA is TGTGCCATCAAAGGTTCTCAGACGAACACCGGGGAGCTGTTTTTT. The encoded protein is CAIKGSQTNTGELFF.

V usage is TRBV10-3 and J usage is TRBJ2-3, with D perhaps matching TRBD1 (7 bases). Germline values: CDR1 ENHRY, CDR2 SYGVKD. The CDR3 sequence is 13 residues long. V was cut by 6 bases and J by 14 bases, with 21 bases left in between. The CDR3 DNA sequence: TGTGCCATCAGCGGCGGGGACAGCACCCCTTCGTATTTT. This translates into CAISGGDSTPSYF.

The V call is TRBV28, the J call TRBJ1-3; no clear D gene. Trimming took off 1 base at V and 7 bases at J, with 11 bases between the two ends. Germline V gives CDR1 MDHEN, CDR2 SYDVKM. The length of the CDR3 is 14 residues. The CDR3, as DNA: TGTGCCAGCAGTTTATCGCGGGTCTCGAACACCATATATTTT. Amino acid sequence: CASSLSRVSNTIYF.

The J gene is TRBJ1-5, the V gene TRBV28, with 7 bases aligning to TRBD1. The junction had 7 bases not matched to a gene; V was cut back by 0 bases and J by 2 bases. The germline CDR1 and CDR2 sequences are MDHEN and SYDVKM. This CDR3 spans 17 amino acids. The CDR3 reads CASSLWGDSGRNQPQHF. CDR3 nucleotide sequence: TGTGCCAGCAGTTTATGGGGGGACAGCGGTCGCAATCAGCCCCAGCATTTT.

This sequence joins TRBV28 and TRBJ1-5; 7 bases match TRBD1. Per the germline V gene, CDR1 is MDHEN and CDR2 is SYDVKM. Germline trimming cut 5 bases from V and 7 bases from J; bases unmatched to any gene: 11. The CDR3 spans 15 residues. The CDR3: CASSLGETGLQPQHF. As DNA, the CDR3 is TGTGCCAGCAGTCTAGGGGAGACAGGGCTACAGCCCCAGCATTTT.

The J gene is TRBJ1-2, the V gene TRBV7-2, with D possibly being TRBD1 (5 bases). The CDR3 length is 15 residues. Deletions cut 2 bases from V and 8 bases from J, with 18 bases between. From germline, CDR1 is SGHTA and CDR2 FQGNSA. The CDR3 DNA reads as TGTGCCAGCAGCTTAAGTTTGGGGGTATTGGAGGGCTACACCTTC. As protein: CASSLSLGVLEGYTF.

This chain joins TRBV4-2 and TRBJ1-1, with 7 bases identical to TRBD1. Germline V CDR1 and CDR2: LGHNA, YNFKEQ. With V trimmed by 3 bases and J by 1 base, 5 bases remained unmatched. There are 15 residues in the CDR3. The CDR3 reads CASSQAGTANTEAFF. CDR3 DNA sequence: TGTGCCAGCAGCCAGGCTGGGACAGCGAACACTGAAGCTTTCTTT.